The text below deals with one T cell receptor beta chain. These data come from a study of control samples from healthy donors and cancer patients. Repertoires were generated with immunoSEQ multiplex PCR, while TCRdb's copy carries only in-frame clones and drops some. The sample has 90,000 or so clones, about 88% seen once; the top ten hold approximately 15%. Germline V lookup: CDR1 SGHNT, CDR2 YYREEE (reference sequence). V dropped 2 bases and J dropped 3 bases, with 12 bases sitting between them. This CDR3 contains 15 residues. The clonotype was recovered from a woman aged 65 to 85 in good health. The sample consisted of blood. The rearrangement links TRBV5-4 to TRBJ2-1, with D possibly TRBD2 on 6 matching bases. The CDR3 DNA follows: TGTGCCAGCAGCTTACCGGCGGGACGCTACAATGAGCAGTTCTTC. Amino acids: CASSLPAGRYNEQFF.